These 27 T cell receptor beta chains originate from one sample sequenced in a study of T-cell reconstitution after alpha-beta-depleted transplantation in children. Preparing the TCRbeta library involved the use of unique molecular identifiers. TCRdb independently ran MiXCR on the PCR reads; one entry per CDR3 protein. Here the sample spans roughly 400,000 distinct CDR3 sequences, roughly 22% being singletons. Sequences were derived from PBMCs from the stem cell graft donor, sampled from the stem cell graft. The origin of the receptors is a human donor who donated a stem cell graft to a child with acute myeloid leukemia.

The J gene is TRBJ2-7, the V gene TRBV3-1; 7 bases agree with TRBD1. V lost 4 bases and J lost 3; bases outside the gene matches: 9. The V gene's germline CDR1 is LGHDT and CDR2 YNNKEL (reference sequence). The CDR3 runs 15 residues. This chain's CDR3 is CASSPRDRVVYEQYF. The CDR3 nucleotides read TGTGCCAGCAGCCCCCGGGACAGAGTCGTCTACGAGCAGTACTTC.

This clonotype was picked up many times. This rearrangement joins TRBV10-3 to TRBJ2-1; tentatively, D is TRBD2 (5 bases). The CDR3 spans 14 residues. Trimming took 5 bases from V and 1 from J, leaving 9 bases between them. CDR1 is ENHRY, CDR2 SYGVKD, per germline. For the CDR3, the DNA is TGTGCCATCAGTCAGGAGGAGTCCTACAATGAGCAGTTCTTC. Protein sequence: CAISQEESYNEQFF.

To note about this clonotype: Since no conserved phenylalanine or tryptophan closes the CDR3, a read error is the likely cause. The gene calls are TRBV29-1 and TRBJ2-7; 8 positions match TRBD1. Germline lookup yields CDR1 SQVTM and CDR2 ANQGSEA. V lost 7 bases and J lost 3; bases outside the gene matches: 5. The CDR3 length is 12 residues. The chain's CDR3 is CSGGTGVYEQYL. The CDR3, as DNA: TGCAGCGGCGGGACAGGAGTCTACGAGCAGTACCTC.

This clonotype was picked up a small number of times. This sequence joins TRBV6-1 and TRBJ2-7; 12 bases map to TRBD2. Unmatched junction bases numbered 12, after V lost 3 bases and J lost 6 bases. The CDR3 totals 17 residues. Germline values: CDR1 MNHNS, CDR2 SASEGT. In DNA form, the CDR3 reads TGTGCCAGCAGTGATGCGACTAGCGGGAGCCGGTGGCGCGAGCAGTACTTC. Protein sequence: CASSDATSGSRWREQYF.

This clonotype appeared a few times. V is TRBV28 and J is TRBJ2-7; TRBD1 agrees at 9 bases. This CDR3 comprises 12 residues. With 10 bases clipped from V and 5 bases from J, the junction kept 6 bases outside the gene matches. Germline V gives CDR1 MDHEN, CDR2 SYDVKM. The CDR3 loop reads CAIRQGVNEQYF. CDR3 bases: TGTGCCATCAGACAGGGGGTCAACGAGCAGTACTTC.

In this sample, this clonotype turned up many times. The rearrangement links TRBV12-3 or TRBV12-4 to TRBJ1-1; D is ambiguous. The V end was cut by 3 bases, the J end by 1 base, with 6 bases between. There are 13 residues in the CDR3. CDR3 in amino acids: CASSLNRNTEAFF. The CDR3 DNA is TGTGCCAGCAGTTTGAACAGGAACACTGAAGCTTTCTTT.

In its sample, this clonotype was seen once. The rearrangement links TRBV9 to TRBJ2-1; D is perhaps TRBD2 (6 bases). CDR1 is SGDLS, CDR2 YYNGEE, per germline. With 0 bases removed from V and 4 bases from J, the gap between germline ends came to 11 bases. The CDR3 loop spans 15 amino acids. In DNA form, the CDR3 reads TGTGCCAGCAGCGTAGTAGGGGCGGGATACAATGAGCAGTTCTTC. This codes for CASSVVGAGYNEQFF.

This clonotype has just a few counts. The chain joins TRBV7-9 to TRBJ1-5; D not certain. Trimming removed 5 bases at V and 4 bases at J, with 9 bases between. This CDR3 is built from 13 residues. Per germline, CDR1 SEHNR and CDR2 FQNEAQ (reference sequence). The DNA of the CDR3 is TGTGCCAGCAGCCAAATGGGAAATCAGCCCCAGCATTTT. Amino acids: CASSQMGNQPQHF.

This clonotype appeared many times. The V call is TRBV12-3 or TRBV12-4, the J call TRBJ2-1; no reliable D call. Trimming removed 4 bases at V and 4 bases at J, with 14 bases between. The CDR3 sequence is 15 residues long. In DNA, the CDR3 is TGTGCCAGCAGTTCTTCACGACAATGGTACAATGAGCAGTTCTTC. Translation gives CASSSSRQWYNEQFF.

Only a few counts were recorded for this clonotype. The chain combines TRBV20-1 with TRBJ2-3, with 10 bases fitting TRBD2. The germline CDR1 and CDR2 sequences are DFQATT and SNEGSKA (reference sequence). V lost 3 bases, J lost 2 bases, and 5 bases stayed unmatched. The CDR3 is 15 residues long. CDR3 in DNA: TGCAGTGCTAGCGGACTAGCGGAAGCCACAGATACGCAGTATTTT. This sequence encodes CSASGLAEATDTQYF.

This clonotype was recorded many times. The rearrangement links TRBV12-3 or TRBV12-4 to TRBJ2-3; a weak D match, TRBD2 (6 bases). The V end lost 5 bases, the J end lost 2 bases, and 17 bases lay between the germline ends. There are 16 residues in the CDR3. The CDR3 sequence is CASSLGRRVYTDTQYF. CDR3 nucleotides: TGTGCCAGCAGTCTCGGGAGAAGGGTTTACACAGATACGCAGTATTTT.

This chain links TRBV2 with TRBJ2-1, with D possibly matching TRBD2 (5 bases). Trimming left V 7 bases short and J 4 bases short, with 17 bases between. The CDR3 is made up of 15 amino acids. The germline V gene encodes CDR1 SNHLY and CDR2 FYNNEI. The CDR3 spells CASTLVLRVYNEQFF. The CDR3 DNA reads TGTGCCAGCACCTTGGTCCTGAGGGTATACAATGAGCAGTTCTTC.

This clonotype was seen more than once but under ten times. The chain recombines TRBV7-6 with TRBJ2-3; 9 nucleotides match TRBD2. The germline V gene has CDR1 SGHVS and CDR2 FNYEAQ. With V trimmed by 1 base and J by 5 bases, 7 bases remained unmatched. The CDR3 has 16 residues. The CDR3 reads CASSLVSGRRGDTQYF. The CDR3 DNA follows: TGTGCCAGCAGCTTAGTGAGCGGGAGGCGTGGAGATACGCAGTATTTT.

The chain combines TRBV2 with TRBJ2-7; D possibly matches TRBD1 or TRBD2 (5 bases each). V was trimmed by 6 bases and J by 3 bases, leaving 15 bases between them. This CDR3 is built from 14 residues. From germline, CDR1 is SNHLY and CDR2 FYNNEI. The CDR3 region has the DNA TGTGCCAGCAGCCAGGGACGGAGAGACTACGAGCAGTACTTC. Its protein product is CASSQGRRDYEQYF.

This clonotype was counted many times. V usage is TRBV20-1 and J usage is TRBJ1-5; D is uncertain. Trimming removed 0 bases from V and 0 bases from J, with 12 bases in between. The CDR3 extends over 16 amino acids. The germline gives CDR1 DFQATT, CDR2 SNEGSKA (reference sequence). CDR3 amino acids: CSARDPFAYSNQPQHF. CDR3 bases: TGCAGTGCTAGAGATCCCTTTGCGTATAGCAATCAGCCCCAGCATTTT.

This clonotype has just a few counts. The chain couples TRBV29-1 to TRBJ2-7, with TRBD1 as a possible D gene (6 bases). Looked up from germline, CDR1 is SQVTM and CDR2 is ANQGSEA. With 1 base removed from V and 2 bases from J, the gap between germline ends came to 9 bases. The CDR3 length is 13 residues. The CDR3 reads CSVEAQGPYEQYF. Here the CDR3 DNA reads TGCAGCGTTGAAGCACAGGGCCCCTACGAGCAGTACTTC.

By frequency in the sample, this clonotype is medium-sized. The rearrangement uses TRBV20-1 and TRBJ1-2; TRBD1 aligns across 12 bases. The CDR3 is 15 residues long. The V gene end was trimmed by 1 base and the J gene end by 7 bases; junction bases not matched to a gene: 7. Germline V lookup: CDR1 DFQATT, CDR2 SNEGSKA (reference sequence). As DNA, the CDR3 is TGCAGTGCTAGAGTGAGGGACAGGGGGCTTGCTGGCTACACCTTC. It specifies CSARVRDRGLAGYTF.

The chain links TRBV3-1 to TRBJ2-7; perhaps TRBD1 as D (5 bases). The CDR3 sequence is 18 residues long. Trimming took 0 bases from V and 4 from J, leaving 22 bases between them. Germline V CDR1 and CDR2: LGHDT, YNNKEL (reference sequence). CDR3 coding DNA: TGTGCCAGCAGCCAAGATTGGGCTCCCCAGGGTCCCTGGTACGAGCAGTACTTC. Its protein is CASSQDWAPQGPWYEQYF.

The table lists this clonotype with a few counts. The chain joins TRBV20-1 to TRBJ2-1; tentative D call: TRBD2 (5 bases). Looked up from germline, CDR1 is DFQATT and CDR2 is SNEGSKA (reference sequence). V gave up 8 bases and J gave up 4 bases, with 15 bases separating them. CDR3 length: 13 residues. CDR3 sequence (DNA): TGCAGTCTGGCGGGCCTCCAATACAATGAGCAGTTCTTC. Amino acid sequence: CSLAGLQYNEQFF.

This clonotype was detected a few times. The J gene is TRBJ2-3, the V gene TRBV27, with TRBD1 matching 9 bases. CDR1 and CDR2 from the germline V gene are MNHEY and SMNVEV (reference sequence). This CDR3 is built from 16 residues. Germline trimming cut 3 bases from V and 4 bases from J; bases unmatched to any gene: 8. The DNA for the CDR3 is TGTGCCAGCAGTTTGAGAGGGACAGGGTTTCCAGATACGCAGTATTTT. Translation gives CASSLRGTGFPDTQYF.

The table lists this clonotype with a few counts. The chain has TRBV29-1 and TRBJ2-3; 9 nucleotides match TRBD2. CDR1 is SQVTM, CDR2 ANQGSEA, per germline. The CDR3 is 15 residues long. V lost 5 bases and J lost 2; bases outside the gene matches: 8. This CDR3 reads CSVSRTSEITDTQYF. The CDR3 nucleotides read TGCAGCGTTTCGAGGACTAGCGAGATCACAGATACGCAGTATTTT.

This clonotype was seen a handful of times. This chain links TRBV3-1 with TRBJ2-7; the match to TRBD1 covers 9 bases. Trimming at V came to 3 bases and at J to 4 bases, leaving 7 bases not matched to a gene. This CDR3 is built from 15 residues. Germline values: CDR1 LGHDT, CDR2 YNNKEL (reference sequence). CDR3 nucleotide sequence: TGTGCCAGCAGCCACCCCGGGACAGGGAGGTACGAGCAGTACTTC. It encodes CASSHPGTGRYEQYF.

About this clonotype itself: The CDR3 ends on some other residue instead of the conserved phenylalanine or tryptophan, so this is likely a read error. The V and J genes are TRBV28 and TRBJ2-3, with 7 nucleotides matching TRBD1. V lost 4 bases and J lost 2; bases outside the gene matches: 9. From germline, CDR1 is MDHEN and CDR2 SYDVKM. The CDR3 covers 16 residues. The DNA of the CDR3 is TGTGCCAGCAGTTCCATAAAACAGGGGTACACAGATACGCAGTATGTT. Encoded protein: CASSSIKQGYTDTQYV.

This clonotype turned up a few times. The CDR3 sequence is CSVVPGTRVEKGEFF. CDR3 DNA sequence: TGCAGCGTTGTGCCCGGGACTAGGGTGGAGAAAGGGGAGTTCTTC. The rearrangement links TRBV29-1 to TRBJ2-1, with 8 bases that match TRBD2. This CDR3 region has 15 residues. The germline gives CDR1 SQVTM, CDR2 ANQGSEA. V shed 4 bases, J shed 14 bases, and the junction held 19 bases outside the gene matches.

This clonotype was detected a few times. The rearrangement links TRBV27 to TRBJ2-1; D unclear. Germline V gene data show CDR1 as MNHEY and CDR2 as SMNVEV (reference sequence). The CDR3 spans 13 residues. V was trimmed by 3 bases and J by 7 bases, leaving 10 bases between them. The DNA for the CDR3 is TGTGCCAGCAGTTTTGGGTTTGGGAATGAGCAGTTCTTC. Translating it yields CASSFGFGNEQFF.

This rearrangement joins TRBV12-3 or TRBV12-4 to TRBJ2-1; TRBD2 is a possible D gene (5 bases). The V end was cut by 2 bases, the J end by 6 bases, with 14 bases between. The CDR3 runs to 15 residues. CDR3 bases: TGTGCCAGCAGTTTACGGGCGGGCCGGTCCAATGAGCAGTTCTTC. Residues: CASSLRAGRSNEQFF.

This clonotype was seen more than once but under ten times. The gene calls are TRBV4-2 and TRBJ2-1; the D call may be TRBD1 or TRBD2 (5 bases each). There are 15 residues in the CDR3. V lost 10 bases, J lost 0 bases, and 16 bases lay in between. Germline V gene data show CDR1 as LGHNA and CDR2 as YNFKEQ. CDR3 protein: CATQRDPSSYNEQFF. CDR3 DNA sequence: TGTGCCACCCAAAGGGACCCGAGCTCCTACAATGAGCAGTTCTTC.